The clone carrying this T cell receptor (beta chain) was seen a single time. Study processing details: Reference gene primers were amplified, and this amplification served to estimate nucleated cell counts. Method: immunoSEQ multiplex PCR; TCRdb's copy keeps in-frame clones and lacks some. That table supplies the V and J calls and clone size; D and trimming were determined from the DNA. The sample lists around 260,000 clones, more than 80% occurring once. With 5 bases clipped from V and 6 bases from J, the junction kept 8 bases outside the gene matches. This CDR3 contains 14 residues. Germline V gives CDR1 LNHDA, CDR2 SQIVND (reference sequence). This sample stems from a study of blood T cell repertoires in COVID-19. Study-level background: Samples representing acute and convalescent COVID-19 were sourced from the United States, Italy and Spain. T cells, B-cell-depleted T cells, or PBMCs provided the cDNA or gDNA that served as material.

The sample taken for sequencing was peripheral blood. The source is a woman aged 25-40 years with active or convalescent COVID-19. The chain joins TRBV19 to TRBJ2-7, with TRBD1 matching 9 bases. The CDR3 DNA reads TGTGCCAGTAGTGTTTGGACAGGGGAGCGCGAGCAGTACTTC. Translating gives CASSVWTGEREQYF.